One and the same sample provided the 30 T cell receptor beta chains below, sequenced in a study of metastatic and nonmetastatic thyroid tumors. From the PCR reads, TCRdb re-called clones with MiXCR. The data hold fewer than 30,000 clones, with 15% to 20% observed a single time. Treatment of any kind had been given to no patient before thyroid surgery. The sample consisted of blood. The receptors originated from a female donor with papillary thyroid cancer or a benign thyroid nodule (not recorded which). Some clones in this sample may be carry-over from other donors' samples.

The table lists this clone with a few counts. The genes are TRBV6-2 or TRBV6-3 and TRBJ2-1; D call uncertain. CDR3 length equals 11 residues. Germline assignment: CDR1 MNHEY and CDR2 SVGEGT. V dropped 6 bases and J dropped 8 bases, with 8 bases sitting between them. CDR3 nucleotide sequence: TGTGCCAGCAGCAAACTTGATGAGCAGTTCTTC. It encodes CASSKLDEQFF.

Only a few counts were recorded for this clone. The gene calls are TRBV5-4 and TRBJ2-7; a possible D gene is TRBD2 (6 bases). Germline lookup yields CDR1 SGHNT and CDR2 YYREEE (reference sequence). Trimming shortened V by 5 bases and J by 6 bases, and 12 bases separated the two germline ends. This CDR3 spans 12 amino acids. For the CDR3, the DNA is TGTGCCAGCAGAGCTAGCGTCTGCGAGCAGTACTTC. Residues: CASRASVCEQYF. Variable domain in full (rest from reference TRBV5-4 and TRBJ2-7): ETGVTQSPTHLIKTRGQQVTLRCSSQSGHNTVSWYQQALGQGPQFIFQYYREEENGRGNFPPRFSGLQFPNYSSELNVNALELDDSALYLCASRASVCEQYFGPGTRLTVT.

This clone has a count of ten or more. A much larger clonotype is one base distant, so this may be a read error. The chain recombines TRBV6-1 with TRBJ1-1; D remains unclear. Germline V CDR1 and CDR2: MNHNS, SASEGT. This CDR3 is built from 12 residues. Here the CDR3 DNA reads TGTGTCAGCAGTTTTTCGCGGCAGGAAGCTTTCTTT. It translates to CVSSFSRQEAFF.

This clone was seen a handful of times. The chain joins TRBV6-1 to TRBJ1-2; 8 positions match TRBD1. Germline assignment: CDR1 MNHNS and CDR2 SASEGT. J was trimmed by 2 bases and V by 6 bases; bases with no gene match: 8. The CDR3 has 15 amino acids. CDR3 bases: TGTGCCAGCAGCCCGACAGGGGACAACAACTATGGCTACACCTTC. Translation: CASSPTGDNNYGYTF.

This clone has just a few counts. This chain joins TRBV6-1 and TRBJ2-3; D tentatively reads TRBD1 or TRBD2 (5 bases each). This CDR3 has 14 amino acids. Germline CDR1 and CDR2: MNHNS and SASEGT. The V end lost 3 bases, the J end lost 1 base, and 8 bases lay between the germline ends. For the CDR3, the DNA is TGTGCCAGCAGTGAGGGACCCGGCACAGATACGCAGTATTTT. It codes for CASSEGPGTDTQYF.

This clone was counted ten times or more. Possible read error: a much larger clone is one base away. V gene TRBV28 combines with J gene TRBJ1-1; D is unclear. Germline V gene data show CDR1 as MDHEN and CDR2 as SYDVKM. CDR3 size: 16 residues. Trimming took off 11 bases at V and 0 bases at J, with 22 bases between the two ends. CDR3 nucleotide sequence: TGTGCCGGCATTATGGGCCTCACGGAGGTGAACACTGAAGCTTTCTTT. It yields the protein CAGIMGLTEVNTEAFF.

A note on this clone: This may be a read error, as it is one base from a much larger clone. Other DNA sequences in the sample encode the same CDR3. This chain's CDR3 is CASRGDRSGTEAFF. In DNA form, the CDR3 reads TGTGCCAGCAGGGGCGACCGCTCGGGAACTGAAGCTTTCTTT. This chain uses TRBV2 with TRBJ1-1; D gene uncertain. Trimming cost V 6 bases and J 5 bases, with 16 bases left between them. Germline CDR1 and CDR2: SNHLY and FYNNEI. This CDR3 region has 14 residues.

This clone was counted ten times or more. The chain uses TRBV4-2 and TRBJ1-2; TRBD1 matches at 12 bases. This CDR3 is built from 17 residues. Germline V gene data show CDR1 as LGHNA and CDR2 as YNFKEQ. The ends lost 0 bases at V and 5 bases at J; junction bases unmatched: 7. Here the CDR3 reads CASSQDRGTGGYYGYTF. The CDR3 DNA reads TGTGCCAGCAGCCAAGATCGCGGGACAGGGGGCTATTATGGCTACACCTTC.

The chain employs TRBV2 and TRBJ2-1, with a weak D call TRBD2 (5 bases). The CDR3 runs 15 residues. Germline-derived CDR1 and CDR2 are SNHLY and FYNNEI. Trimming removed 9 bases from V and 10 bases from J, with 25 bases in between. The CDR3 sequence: CARGSRTLEGGEQFF. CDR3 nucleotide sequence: TGTGCCAGGGGTAGCAGGACCCTCGAGGGTGGAGAGCAGTTCTTC.

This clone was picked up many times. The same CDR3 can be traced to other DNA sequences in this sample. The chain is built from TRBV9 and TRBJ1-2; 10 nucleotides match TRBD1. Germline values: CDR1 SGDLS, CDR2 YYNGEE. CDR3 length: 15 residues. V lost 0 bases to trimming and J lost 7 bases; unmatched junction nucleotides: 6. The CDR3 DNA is TGTGCCAGCAGCGTAGGTGGGACAGGGGAGAGTGGCTACACCTTC. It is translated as CASSVGGTGESGYTF.

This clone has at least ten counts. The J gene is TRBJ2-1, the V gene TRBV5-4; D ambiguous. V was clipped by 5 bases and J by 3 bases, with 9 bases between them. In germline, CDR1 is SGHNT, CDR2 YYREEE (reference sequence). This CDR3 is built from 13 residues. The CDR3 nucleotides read TGTGCCAGCAGAACTGACAACTACAATGAGCAGTTCTTC. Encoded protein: CASRTDNYNEQFF.

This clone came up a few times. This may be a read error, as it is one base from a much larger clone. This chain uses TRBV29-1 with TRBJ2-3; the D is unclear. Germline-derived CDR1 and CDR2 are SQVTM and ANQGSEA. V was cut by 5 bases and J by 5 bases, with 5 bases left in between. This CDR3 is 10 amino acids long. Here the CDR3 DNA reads TGCAGCGTTCGTAAAGATACGCAGTATTTT. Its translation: CSVRKDTQYF.

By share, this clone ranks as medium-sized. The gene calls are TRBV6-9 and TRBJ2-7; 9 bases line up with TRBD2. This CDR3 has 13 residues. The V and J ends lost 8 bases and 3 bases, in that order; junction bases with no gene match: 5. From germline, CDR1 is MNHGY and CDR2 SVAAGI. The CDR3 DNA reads TGTGCCAGCCCGCGGGGGGGGGTCTACGAGCAGTACTTC. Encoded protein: CASPRGGVYEQYF.

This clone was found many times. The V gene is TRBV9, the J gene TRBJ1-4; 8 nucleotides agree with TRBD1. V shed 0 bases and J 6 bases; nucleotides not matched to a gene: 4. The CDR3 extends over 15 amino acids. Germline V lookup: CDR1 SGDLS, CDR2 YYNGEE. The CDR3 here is CASSVAGGRDEKLFF. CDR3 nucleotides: TGTGCCAGCAGCGTAGCAGGGGGCCGGGATGAAAAACTGTTTTTT.

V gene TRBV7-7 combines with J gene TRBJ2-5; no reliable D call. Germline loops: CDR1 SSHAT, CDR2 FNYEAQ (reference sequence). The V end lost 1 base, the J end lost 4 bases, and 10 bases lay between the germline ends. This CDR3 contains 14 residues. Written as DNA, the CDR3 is TGTGCCAGCAGCTTAGGTCCGGGTGGAGAGACCCAGTACTTC. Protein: CASSLGPGGETQYF. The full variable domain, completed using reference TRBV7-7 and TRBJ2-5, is GAGVSQSPRYKVTKRGQDVTLRCDPISSHATLYWYQQALGQGPEFLTYFNYEAQPDKSGLPSDRFSAERPEGSISTLTIQRTEQRDSAMYRCASSLGPGGETQYFGPGTRLLVL.

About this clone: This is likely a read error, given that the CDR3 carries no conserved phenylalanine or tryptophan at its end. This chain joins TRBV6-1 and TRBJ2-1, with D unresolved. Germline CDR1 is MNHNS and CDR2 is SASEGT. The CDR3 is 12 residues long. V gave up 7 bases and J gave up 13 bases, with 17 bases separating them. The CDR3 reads CASIKERSDQFL. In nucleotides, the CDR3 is TGTGCCAGCATCAAAGAACGTAGTGATCAGTTCCTC.

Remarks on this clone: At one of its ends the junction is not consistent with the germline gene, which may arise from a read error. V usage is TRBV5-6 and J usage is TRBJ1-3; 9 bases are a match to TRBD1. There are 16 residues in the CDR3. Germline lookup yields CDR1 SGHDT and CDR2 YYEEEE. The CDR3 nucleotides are TGTGTCAGCAGCCGGACAGGGGTCAACTCTGGAAACACCATATATTTT. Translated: CVSSRTGVNSGNTIYF.

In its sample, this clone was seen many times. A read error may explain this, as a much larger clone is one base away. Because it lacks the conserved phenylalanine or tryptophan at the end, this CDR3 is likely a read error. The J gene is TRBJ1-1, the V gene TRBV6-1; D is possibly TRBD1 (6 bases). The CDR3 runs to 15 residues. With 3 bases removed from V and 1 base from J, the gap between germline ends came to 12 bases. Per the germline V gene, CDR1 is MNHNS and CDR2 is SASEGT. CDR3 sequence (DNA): TGTGCCAGCAGTGAGGAGGGACAACGGAACACTGAAGCTTTCTCT. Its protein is CASSEEGQRNTEAFS.

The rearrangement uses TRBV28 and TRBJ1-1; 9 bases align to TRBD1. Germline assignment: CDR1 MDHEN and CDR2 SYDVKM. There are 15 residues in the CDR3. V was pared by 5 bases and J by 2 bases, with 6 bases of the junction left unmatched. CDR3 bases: TGTGCCAGCAGTGAGACAGGGGGAGCTAACACTGAAGCTTTCTTT. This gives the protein CASSETGGANTEAFF.

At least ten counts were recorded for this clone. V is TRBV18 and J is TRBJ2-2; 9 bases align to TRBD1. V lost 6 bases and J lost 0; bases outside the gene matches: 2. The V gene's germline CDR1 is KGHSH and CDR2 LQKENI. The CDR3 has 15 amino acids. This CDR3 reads CASSRTGANTGELFF. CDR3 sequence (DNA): TGTGCCAGCTCCCGGACAGGGGCGAACACCGGGGAGCTGTTTTTT.

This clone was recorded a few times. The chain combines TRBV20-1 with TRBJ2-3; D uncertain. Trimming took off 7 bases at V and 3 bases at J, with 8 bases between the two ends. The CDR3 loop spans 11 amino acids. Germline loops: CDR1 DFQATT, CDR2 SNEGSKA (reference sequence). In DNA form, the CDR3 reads TGCAGTGGTTATGAAACAGATACGCAGTATTTT. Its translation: CSGYETDTQYF.

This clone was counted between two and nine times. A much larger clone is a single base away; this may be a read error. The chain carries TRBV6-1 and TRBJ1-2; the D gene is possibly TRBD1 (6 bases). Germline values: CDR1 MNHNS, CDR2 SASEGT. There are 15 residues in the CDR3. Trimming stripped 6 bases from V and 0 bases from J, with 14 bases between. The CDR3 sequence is CASREQGQANYGYTF. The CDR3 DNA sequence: TGTGCCAGCAGGGAGCAGGGGCAGGCTAACTATGGCTACACCTTC.

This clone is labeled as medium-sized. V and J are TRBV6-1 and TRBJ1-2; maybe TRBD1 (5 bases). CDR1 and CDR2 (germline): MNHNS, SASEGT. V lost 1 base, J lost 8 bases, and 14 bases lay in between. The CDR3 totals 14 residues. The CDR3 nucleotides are TGTGCCAGCAGTGAAGTGGGGGACGCCGGGGGCTACACCTTC. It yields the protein CASSEVGDAGGYTF.

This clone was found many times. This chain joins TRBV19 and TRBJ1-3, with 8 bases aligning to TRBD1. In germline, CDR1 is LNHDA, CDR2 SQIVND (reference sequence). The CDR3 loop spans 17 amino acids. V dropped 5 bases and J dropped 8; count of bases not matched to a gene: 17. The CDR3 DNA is TGTGCCAGTAGTGAATGTAGTGGCAGGGGGCGGATAGACACCATATATTTT. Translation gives CASSECSGRGRIDTIYF.

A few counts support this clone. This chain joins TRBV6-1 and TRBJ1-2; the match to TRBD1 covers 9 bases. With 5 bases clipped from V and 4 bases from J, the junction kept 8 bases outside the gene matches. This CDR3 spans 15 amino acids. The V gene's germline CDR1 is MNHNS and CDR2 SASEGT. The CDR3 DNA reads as TGTGCCAGCAGTACCCCGGGACAGGGCGGCTATGGCTACACCTTC. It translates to CASSTPGQGGYGYTF.

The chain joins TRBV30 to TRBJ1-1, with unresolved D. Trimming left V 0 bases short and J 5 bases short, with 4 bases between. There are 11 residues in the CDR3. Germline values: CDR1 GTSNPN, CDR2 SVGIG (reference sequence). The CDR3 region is CAWSVKTEAFF. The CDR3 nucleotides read TGTGCCTGGAGTGTAAAGACTGAAGCTTTCTTT.

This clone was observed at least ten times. The CDR3 protein is CASSSIPGQGVTDTQYF. In DNA, the CDR3 is TGTGCCAGCAGCTCGATACCGGGACAGGGAGTCACAGATACGCAGTATTTT. The chain uses TRBV7-6 and TRBJ2-3; 9 bases map to TRBD1. V shed 4 bases and J 2 bases; nucleotides not matched to a gene: 10. The CDR3 contains 17 residues. Germline-derived CDR1 and CDR2 are SGHVS and FNYEAQ.

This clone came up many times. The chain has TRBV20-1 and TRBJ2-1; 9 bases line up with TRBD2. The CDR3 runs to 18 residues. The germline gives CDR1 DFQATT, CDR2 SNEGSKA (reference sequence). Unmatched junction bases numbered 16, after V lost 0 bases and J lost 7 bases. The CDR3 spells CSARDLIAWAGGPNEQFF. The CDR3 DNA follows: TGCAGTGCTAGAGATCTGATCGCTTGGGCGGGAGGGCCGAATGAGCAGTTCTTC.

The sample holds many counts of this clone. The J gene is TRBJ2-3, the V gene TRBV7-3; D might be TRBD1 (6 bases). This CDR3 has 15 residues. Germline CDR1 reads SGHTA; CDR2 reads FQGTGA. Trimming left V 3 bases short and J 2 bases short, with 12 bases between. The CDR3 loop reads CASSFGQTDTDTQYF. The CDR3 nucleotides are TGTGCCAGCAGCTTCGGACAGACCGACACAGATACGCAGTATTTT. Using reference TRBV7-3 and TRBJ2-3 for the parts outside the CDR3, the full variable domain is GAGVSQTPSNKVTEKGKYVELRCDPISGHTALYWYRQSLGQGPEFLIYFQGTGAADDSGLPNDRFFAVRPEGSVSTLKIQRTERGDSAVYLCASSFGQTDTDTQYFGPGTRLTVL.

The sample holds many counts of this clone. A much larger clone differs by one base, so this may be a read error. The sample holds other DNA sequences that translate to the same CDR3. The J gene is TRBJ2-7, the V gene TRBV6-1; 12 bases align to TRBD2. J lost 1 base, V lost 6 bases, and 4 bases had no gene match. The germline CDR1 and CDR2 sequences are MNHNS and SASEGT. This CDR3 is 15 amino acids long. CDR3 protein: CASSLAGGESYEQYF. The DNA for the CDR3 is TGTGCCAGCAGCCTAGCGGGAGGGGAATCCTACGAGCAGTACTTC.